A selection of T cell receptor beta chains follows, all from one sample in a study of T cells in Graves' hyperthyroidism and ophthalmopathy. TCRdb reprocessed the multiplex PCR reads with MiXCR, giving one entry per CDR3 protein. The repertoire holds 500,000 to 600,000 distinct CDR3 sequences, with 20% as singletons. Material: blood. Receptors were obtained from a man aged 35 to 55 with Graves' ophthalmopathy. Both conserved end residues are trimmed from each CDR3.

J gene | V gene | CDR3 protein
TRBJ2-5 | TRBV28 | ASSFGREDRETQY
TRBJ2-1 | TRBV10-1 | ASRNGGAPEQF
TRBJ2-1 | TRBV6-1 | ASRNGGSGSHNEQF
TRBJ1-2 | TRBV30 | AWSAFTGVGYT
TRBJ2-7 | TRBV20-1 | SARLDGRVNEQY
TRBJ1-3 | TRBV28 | ASSLVGSSSGNTIY
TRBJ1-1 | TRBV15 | ATSRDNPGLGTGVLNTEAF
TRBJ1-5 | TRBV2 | ASSDQTVGSNQPQH
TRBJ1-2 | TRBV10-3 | AISGPGQGSYGYT
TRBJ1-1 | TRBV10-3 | AISGGQSDEAF
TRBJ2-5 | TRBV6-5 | ASSYSIDREGETQY
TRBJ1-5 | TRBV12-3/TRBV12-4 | ASSLVHQPQH
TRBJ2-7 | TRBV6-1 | ASSPGYRAYEQY
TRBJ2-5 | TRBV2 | ASRRGLAGGGGPTQGTQY
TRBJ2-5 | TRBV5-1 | ASRRSLAGVETQY
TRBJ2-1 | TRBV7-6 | ASSQLPLAGGNEQF
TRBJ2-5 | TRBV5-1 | ASSSTSGRIETQY
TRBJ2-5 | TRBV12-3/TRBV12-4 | ASRLDRGPQETQY
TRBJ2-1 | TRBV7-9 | ASSERSGTLNGQF
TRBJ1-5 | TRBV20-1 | SAATDIRKTQH
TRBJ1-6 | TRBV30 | AWSPQDNSPLH
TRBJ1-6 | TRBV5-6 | ASSSVVRDSPLH
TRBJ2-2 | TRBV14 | ASIRTGTTGELF
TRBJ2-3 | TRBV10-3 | AISGPFPTDTQY
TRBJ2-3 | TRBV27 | ASSLSPAPIRSTDTQY
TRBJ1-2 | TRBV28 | ASSAPGTGWYGYT
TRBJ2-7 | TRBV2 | ASSEGTGYEQY
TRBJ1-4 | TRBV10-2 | ASMGGRAEKLF
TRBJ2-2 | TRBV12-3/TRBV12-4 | ASSPRTGTPATGELF
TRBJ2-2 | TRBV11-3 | ASSLGNQVGTGELF
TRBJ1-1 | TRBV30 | AWSAGVRNTEAF
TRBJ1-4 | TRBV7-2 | ASSPISGATNEKLF
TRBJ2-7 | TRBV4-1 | ASSQDPWEGKTGEQY
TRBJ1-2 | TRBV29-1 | SVVGTGDEWYGYT
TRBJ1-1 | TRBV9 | ASSVGTGVAEAF
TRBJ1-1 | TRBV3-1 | ASSRATGGLTRLNTEAF
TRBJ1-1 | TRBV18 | ASSGTGPEAF
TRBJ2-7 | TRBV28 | ASSQRGYEQY
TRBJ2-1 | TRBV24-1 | ATSDRRDRDEQF
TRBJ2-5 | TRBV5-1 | ASSLMAGAQETQY
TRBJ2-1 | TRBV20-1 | SARDNEQF
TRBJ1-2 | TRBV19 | ASSIKNYGYT
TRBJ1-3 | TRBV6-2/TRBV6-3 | ASSDRQVFSGNAIY
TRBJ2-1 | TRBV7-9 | ASSLAQVLGEQF
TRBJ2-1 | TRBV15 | ATSTFTSGRTYNEQF